Presented here are 18 T cell receptor beta chains from one specimen sequenced in a study of blood T cells in healthy people across ages. Through a sample-barcoded 5' primer and a J-beta primer mix, a second PCR was run for roughly 7 to 11 cycles. Each CDR3 protein is one row after TCRdb ran MiXCR on the 5' RACE reads. The sample records about 1.5 million distinct CDR3 sequences, around two fifths being singletons. The sequenced material came from blood. The receptors derive from a woman in her late teens or twenties in good health.

In its sample, this clonotype was seen a few times. The CDR3 DNA is TGTGCCAGCAGTTCTCATATCAGCACAGATACGCAGTATTTT. This translates into CASSSHISTDTQYF. The chain links TRBV27 to TRBJ2-3; no reliable D call. The germline CDR1 and CDR2 sequences are MNHEY and SMNVEV (reference sequence). The CDR3 contains 14 residues. Trimming left V 4 bases short and J 0 bases short, with 8 bases between.

Points on this clonotype: Germline is not matched at one junction end, which may reflect a read error. The chain is built from TRBV13 and TRBJ1-2, with 8 positions matching TRBD1. CDR1 and CDR2 from the germline V gene are PRHDT and FYEKMQ (reference sequence). This CDR3 region has 13 residues. The CDR3 region is CASSLGTGYGCTF. The CDR3 DNA follows: TGTGCCAGCAGCCTCGGGACAGGATATGGCTGCACCTTC.

This clonotype has at least ten counts. An end of the junction does not agree with germline; a read error may underlie this. The chain joins TRBV5-1 to TRBJ2-1; no definite D call. This CDR3 is 11 amino acids long. Germline V gene lookup returns CDR1 SGHRS and CDR2 YFSETQ. The CDR3 is CASSSGNEQFF. CDR3 coding DNA: TGTGCCAGCAGTTCGGGCAATGAGCAGTTCTTC.

The rearrangement joins TRBV6-6 to TRBJ2-7; D possibly corresponds to TRBD1 (5 bases). The J call may be mistaken, given a closer DNA end match to TRBJ2-5. CDR1 is MNHNY, CDR2 SVGAGI, per germline (reference sequence). The CDR3 runs to 16 residues. The CDR3, as DNA: TGTGCCAGCAGTTACTCTCCTAAACAGGCGTGGGAGACCCAGTACTTC. Its translation: CASSYSPKQAWETQYF.

This clonotype occurred many times. This chain joins TRBV5-6 and TRBJ2-7, with unresolved D. V dropped 5 bases and J dropped 5 bases, with 8 bases sitting between them. Per germline, CDR1 SGHDT and CDR2 YYEEEE. The CDR3 runs 11 residues. This CDR3 reads CASSLFNEQYF. Here the CDR3 DNA reads TGTGCCAGCAGTTTGTTCAACGAGCAGTACTTC.

With respect to this clonotype: This may come from a read error, since a much larger clone is one base off. This chain joins TRBV2 and TRBJ2-5; TRBD2 aligns across 13 bases. Looked up from germline, CDR1 is SNHLY and CDR2 is FYNNEI. The CDR3 has 17 amino acids. J gave up 11 bases and V 1 base, and 13 bases lay outside the gene matches. This chain's CDR3 is CASSEVELAGGPNEQYF. CDR3 nucleotide sequence: TGTGCCAGCAGTGAAGTCGAACTAGCGGGAGGGCCAAATGAGCAGTACTTC.

The gene calls are TRBV27 and TRBJ1-5; perhaps TRBD1 as D (6 bases). From germline, CDR1 is MNHEY and CDR2 SMNVEV (reference sequence). The ends were cut back, 5 bases at V and 4 bases at J, with 18 bases in the middle. The CDR3 has 16 amino acids. The CDR3 bases are TGTGCCAGCAGTCCCGCAGGCGGGGGCGTGAATCAGCCCCAGCATTTT. It is translated as CASSPAGGGVNQPQHF.

This clonotype was seen a few times. In DNA, the CDR3 is TGTGCCATCAGTGAGTCAAGGAGCGGGAGAGATACGCAGTATTTT. It translates to CAISESRSGRDTQYF. The chain recombines TRBV10-3 with TRBJ2-3; TRBD2 agrees at 8 bases. Looked up from germline, CDR1 is ENHRY and CDR2 is SYGVKD. The trim removed 0 bases at V and 5 bases at J, leaving 4 bases unmatched. The CDR3 covers 15 residues.

This chain links TRBV5-1 with TRBJ2-7, with 7 bases matching TRBD2. Germline V lookup: CDR1 SGHRS, CDR2 YFSETQ. Losses at the gene ends were 0 bases for V and 7 bases for J; bases not matched to a gene: 13. This CDR3 spans 16 amino acids. CDR3 bases: TGCGCCAGCAGCTTGGTGGGCAGCGGGGCTTACAATGAGCAGTACTTC. Its protein product is CASSLVGSGAYNEQYF.

This chain connects TRBV11-2 to TRBJ2-5; 14 bases align to TRBD2. CDR1 is SGHAT and CDR2 is FQNNGV in the germline V gene. J lost 11 bases, V lost 3 bases, and 11 bases had no gene match. This CDR3 region has 16 residues. The CDR3 bases are TGTGCCAGCAGCTTCTCGGGACTAGCGGGAGTTATTGAGCAGTACTTC. Translated, it gives CASSFSGLAGVIEQYF. Together with reference TRBV11-2 and TRBJ2-5, the CDR3 gives the full variable domain: EAGVAQSPRYKIIEKRQSVAFWCNPISGHATLYWYQQILGQGPKLLIQFQNNGVVDDSQLPKDRFSAERLKGVDSTLKIQPAKLEDSAVYLCASSFSGLAGVIEQYFGPGTRLLVL.

This clonotype came up a few times. The rearrangement uses TRBV15 and TRBJ1-1; D uncertain. V lost 6 bases and J lost 7, with 15 bases in between. The CDR3 sequence is 13 residues long. Looked up from germline, CDR1 is LNHNV and CDR2 is YYDKDF (reference sequence). The chain's CDR3 is CATSQDGSGEAFF. The CDR3 DNA follows: TGTGCCACCAGTCAGGACGGGAGCGGTGAAGCTTTCTTT.

The chain couples TRBV12-3 or TRBV12-4 to TRBJ1-1; unclear D gene. Trimming removed 6 bases from V and 3 bases from J, with 11 bases in between. The CDR3 has 13 residues. CDR3 nucleotides: TGTGCCAGCAGACTTTCATCGGACACTGAAGCTTTCTTT. Its translation is CASRLSSDTEAFF.

The chain recombines TRBV20-1 with TRBJ2-7; the match to TRBD2 covers 13 bases. From germline, CDR1 is DFQATT and CDR2 SNEGSKA (reference sequence). This CDR3 is built from 16 residues. V was clipped by 5 bases and J by 4 bases; unmatched bases: 11. The CDR3 DNA sequence: TGCAGTGCTCGCCCCTGGACTAGCGGGAGTATTTACGAGCAGTACTTC. This gives the protein CSARPWTSGSIYEQYF.

V gene TRBV3-1 combines with J gene TRBJ1-6; unclear D gene. V lost 4 bases to trimming and J lost 7 bases, with 32 bases between them. CDR3 length: 21 amino acids. Germline V gene data show CDR1 as LGHDT and CDR2 as YNNKEL (reference sequence). The DNA for the CDR3 is TGTGCCAGCAGCCCCAAACTCGGAGGGTCGGGATCAATAGCCTTAAATTCACCCCTCCACTTT. The encoded protein is CASSPKLGGSGSIALNSPLHF.

The chain carries TRBV6-2 or TRBV6-3 and TRBJ2-3, with D possibly TRBD1 on 5 matching bases. The V end lost 4 bases, the J end lost 4 bases, and 9 bases lay between the germline ends. CDR1 and CDR2 from the germline V gene are MNHEY and SVGEGT. The CDR3 is made up of 13 amino acids. In DNA form, the CDR3 reads TGTGCCAGCAGTTCTTTGGGGCCAGATACGCAGTATTTT. Its translation: CASSSLGPDTQYF.

V usage is TRBV7-8 and J usage is TRBJ2-7; D perhaps matches TRBD1 (6 bases). The CDR3 runs to 16 residues. Germline V CDR1 and CDR2: SGHVS, FQNEAQ. V was trimmed by 2 bases and J by 3 bases, leaving 17 bases between them. CDR3: CASSLSKPGHHYEQYF. The CDR3 DNA is TGTGCCAGCAGCTTATCCAAGCCGGGACACCACTACGAGCAGTACTTC.

V gene TRBV11-1 combines with J gene TRBJ1-1; 7 positions match TRBD1. CDR1 SGHAT and CDR2 FQDESV come from the germline V gene (reference sequence). V lost 5 bases, J lost 1 base, and 10 bases stayed unmatched. This CDR3 region has 16 residues. The CDR3 protein is CASSPHLQGRNTEAFF. Here the CDR3 DNA reads TGTGCCAGCAGCCCTCACCTACAGGGGAGGAACACTGAAGCTTTCTTT.

The chain couples TRBV28 to TRBJ2-1, with D possibly matching TRBD2 (7 bases). V lost 6 bases, J lost 5 bases, and 11 bases lay in between. This CDR3 comprises 13 residues. The germline V gene has CDR1 MDHEN and CDR2 SYDVKM. The CDR3 spells CASRTGGHNEQFF. The CDR3 region has the DNA TGTGCCAGCAGGACGGGGGGCCACAATGAGCAGTTCTTC.